This passage covers 20 T cell receptor beta chains from one sample sequenced in a study of blood T cells in healthy people across ages. A second about 7 to 12 cycle PCR used barcoded and J-beta primers. From the 5' RACE reads, TCRdb called clonotypes with MiXCR, one entry per CDR3 protein. The repertoire holds around 870,000 distinct CDR3 sequences, less than 35% seen once, with roughly 17% in the top ten. What was sequenced was blood. Receptors originate from a woman older than 75 in good health.

This clonotype was recorded at least ten times. This chain connects TRBV20-1 to TRBJ1-4; no reliable D call. Germline loops: CDR1 DFQATT, CDR2 SNEGSKA (reference sequence). V was shortened by 6 bases and J by 8 bases, with 10 bases between the two germline ends. This CDR3 has 11 amino acids. CDR3 residues: CSASSSEKLFF. The CDR3 region has the DNA TGCAGTGCCTCCAGCAGCGAAAAACTGTTTTTT.

This clonotype occurred once. DNA for the CDR3: TGTGCCAGCAGCCGGGGTGGGGCCTGCGAGCAGTACTTC. The encoded protein is CASSRGGACEQYF. The chain joins TRBV7-2 to TRBJ2-1; D could derive from TRBD1 or TRBD2 (5 bases each). The J call is uncertain, as TRBJ2-7 better fits the DNA end. The germline gives CDR1 SGHTA, CDR2 FQGNSA. This CDR3 has 13 amino acids.

This clonotype was seen repeatedly, ten times or more. The rearrangement links TRBV6-5 to TRBJ1-2, with TRBD1 identical over 9 bases. The CDR3 totals 13 residues. Trimming at V came to 6 bases and at J to 6 bases, leaving 5 bases not matched to a gene. In germline, CDR1 is MNHEY, CDR2 SVGAGI. The CDR3 region has the DNA TGTGCCAGCAGCCGACAGGGGGAGGATGGCTACACCTTC. Amino acids: CASSRQGEDGYTF.

This clonotype has ten or more counts. This chain joins TRBV11-2 and TRBJ2-3, with D perhaps given as TRBD1 or TRBD2 (5 bases each). Germline-derived CDR1 and CDR2 are SGHAT and FQNNGV. The CDR3 is made up of 16 amino acids. V shed 5 bases and J shed 1 base, with 16 bases lying between them. The CDR3 sequence is CASSLEGTARTDTQYF. CDR3 DNA sequence: TGTGCCAGCAGCCTCGAGGGGACGGCCCGCACAGATACGCAGTATTTT.

The chain is built from TRBV20-1 and TRBJ2-7; D is undetermined. The CDR3 is made up of 14 amino acids. Germline CDR1 is DFQATT and CDR2 is SNEGSKA (reference sequence). Trimming pared 3 bases from V and 6 bases from J, leaving 18 bases between. The CDR3 region is CSASQAIGASEQYF. The CDR3 DNA reads as TGCAGTGCTAGTCAAGCCATCGGTGCTAGCGAGCAGTACTTC.

This clonotype came up many times. V usage is TRBV10-3 and J usage is TRBJ1-1; 7 positions match TRBD1. The trim removed 4 bases at V and 4 bases at J, leaving 18 bases unmatched. Germline assignment: CDR1 ENHRY and CDR2 SYGVKD. The CDR3 is 18 residues long. In DNA form, the CDR3 reads TGTGCCATCAGTGGGGATAGAGAGGGGGCGAGTATAGTCACTGAAGCTTTCTTT. Translating gives CAISGDREGASIVTEAFF.

This sequence joins TRBV12-3 or TRBV12-4 and TRBJ1-3; 7 bases are a match to TRBD1. The CDR3 sequence is 13 residues long. V lost 5 bases to trimming and J lost 5 bases; unmatched junction nucleotides: 3. The CDR3 is CASSTGQRNTIYF. The CDR3 DNA reads TGTGCCAGCAGTACGGGACAGCGAAACACCATATATTTT.

This clonotype was counted between two and nine times. With a much larger clone just one base away, this may be a read error. The chain links TRBV4-3 to TRBJ2-6; weak D call: TRBD1 (5 bases). CDR3 length: 15 residues. From germline, CDR1 is LGHNA and CDR2 YSLEER. In DNA form, the CDR3 reads TGCGCCAGCAGCCAAGAAATCTCTGGGGCCAACGTCCGGACTTTC. Amino acids: CASSQEISGANVRTF.

Points on this clonotype: At one end, the junction sequence differs from germline, possibly due to a read error. The chain is built from TRBV13 and TRBJ2-5; D is possibly TRBD2 (5 bases). The CDR3 sequence is 15 residues long. Germline values: CDR1 PRHDT, CDR2 FYEKMQ (reference sequence). DNA for the CDR3: TGTGCCGGCAGCTTTTCCAGGAGCGGACAAGAGACCCAGTACTTC. This sequence encodes CAGSFSRSGQETQYF.

The sample holds many counts of this clonotype. The chain couples TRBV9 to TRBJ2-3; TRBD2 aligns across 14 bases. The CDR3 is made up of 18 amino acids. Trimming at V came to 4 bases and at J to 2 bases, leaving 9 bases not matched to a gene. In germline, CDR1 is SGDLS, CDR2 YYNGEE. The CDR3 sequence is CASSPGLAGGRPTDTQYF. CDR3 coding DNA: TGTGCCAGCAGCCCTGGACTAGCGGGGGGCAGACCCACAGATACGCAGTATTTT.

The rearrangement links TRBV20-1 to TRBJ1-1, with 7 bases matching TRBD1. Germline V lookup: CDR1 DFQATT, CDR2 SNEGSKA (reference sequence). Trimming at V came to 5 bases and at J to 6 bases, leaving 15 bases not matched to a gene. The CDR3 is made up of 15 amino acids. CDR3 protein: CSASAGTARWSEAFF. The CDR3, as DNA: TGCAGTGCTTCGGCCGGGACAGCCCGGTGGTCTGAAGCTTTCTTT.

A word on this clonotype: It may be a read error: a sequence one base away is much more abundant. The chain's CDR3 is CASSLKQGLYNEQYF. The CDR3 DNA follows: TGTGCCAGCAGTTTGAAACAGGGGCTTTACAATGAGCAGTACTTC. V gene TRBV6-5 combines with J gene TRBJ2-5, with 7 bases matching TRBD1. CDR3 length: 15 residues. CDR1 and CDR2 (germline): MNHEY, SVGAGI. V trimming: 4 bases; J trimming: 11 bases; junction bases outside the gene matches: 16.

This clonotype was counted at least ten times. This chain links TRBV7-9 with TRBJ2-3; 7 nucleotides align to TRBD2. The CDR3 consists of 16 residues. The V gene end was trimmed by 5 bases and the J gene end by 0 bases; junction bases not matched to a gene: 8. Germline V gene data show CDR1 as SEHNR and CDR2 as FQNEAQ (reference sequence). CDR3 residues: CASSPTGGSSTDTQYF. The CDR3 DNA follows: TGTGCCAGCAGCCCTACGGGAGGCTCTAGCACAGATACGCAGTATTTT.

The chain recombines TRBV19 with TRBJ2-7, with D unresolved. The CDR3 loop spans 13 amino acids. Per the germline V gene, CDR1 is LNHDA and CDR2 is SQIVND (reference sequence). The V end lost 3 bases, the J end lost 1 base, and 7 bases lay between the germline ends. CDR3 DNA: TGTGCCAGTAGTATTGACGGTTCCTACGAGCAGTACTTC. This gives the protein CASSIDGSYEQYF.

The chain employs TRBV4-2 and TRBJ2-7; 10 bases line up with TRBD2. The germline V gene has CDR1 LGHNA and CDR2 YNFKEQ. The CDR3 sequence is 18 residues long. With 0 bases clipped from V and 2 bases from J, the junction kept 10 bases outside the gene matches. The CDR3 sequence is CASSQDFPTSGVTYEQYF. CDR3 nucleotides: TGTGCCAGCAGCCAAGATTTTCCCACTAGCGGGGTTACCTACGAGCAGTACTTC.

The J gene is TRBJ1-6, the V gene TRBV20-1, with D possibly being TRBD1 (6 bases). The V end was cut by 2 bases, the J end by 2 bases, with 10 bases between. CDR3 length: 15 amino acids. CDR1 is DFQATT, CDR2 SNEGSKA, per germline (reference sequence). CDR3 residues: CSARPRGTYNSPLHF. In nucleotides, the CDR3 is TGCAGTGCTAGACCCAGGGGAACCTATAATTCACCCCTCCACTTT.

This clonotype has a handful of counts. At one end, the junction sequence differs from germline, possibly due to a read error. The rearrangement uses TRBV4-1 and TRBJ2-3, with 9 bases fitting TRBD1. The germline CDR1 and CDR2 sequences are MGHRA and YSYEKL. The CDR3 runs to 18 residues. As DNA, the CDR3 is TGCGCCCGCAGCCAAGATCTGGAGACAGGGGGTACAAGCGATACGCAGTATTTT. Its translation is CARSQDLETGGTSDTQYF.

This clonotype was counted many times. The genes are TRBV20-1 and TRBJ2-1; 7 bases match TRBD1. The CDR3 totals 14 residues. V lost 6 bases and J lost 4; bases outside the gene matches: 9. Germline-derived CDR1 and CDR2 are DFQATT and SNEGSKA (reference sequence). The chain's CDR3 is CSAPGDRVYNEQFF. The CDR3 DNA is TGCAGTGCCCCCGGCGACAGGGTTTACAATGAGCAGTTCTTC.

The CDR3 DNA reads TGTGCCAGCTCACCCGTTCGGCAGAACAATCGAAAAAACAATGAGCAGTACTTC. Protein product: CASSPVRQNNRKNNEQYF. V usage is TRBV18 and J usage is TRBJ2-5, with unresolved D. The CDR3 runs to 18 residues. The V end lost 3 bases, the J end lost 11 bases, and 31 bases lay between the germline ends. Germline CDR1 and CDR2: KGHSH and LQKENI.

With regard to this clonotype: Just one base apart from a much larger clone, this may be a read error. This chain links TRBV2 with TRBJ2-3; 10 nucleotides match TRBD1. The CDR3 has 17 amino acids. CDR1 and CDR2 (germline): SNHLY, FYNNEI. The CDR3 coding sequence is TGTGTCAGCAGTATTACTAGGCGGGACAGGGGAACAGATACGCAGTATTTT. This encodes CVSSITRRDRGTDTQYF.